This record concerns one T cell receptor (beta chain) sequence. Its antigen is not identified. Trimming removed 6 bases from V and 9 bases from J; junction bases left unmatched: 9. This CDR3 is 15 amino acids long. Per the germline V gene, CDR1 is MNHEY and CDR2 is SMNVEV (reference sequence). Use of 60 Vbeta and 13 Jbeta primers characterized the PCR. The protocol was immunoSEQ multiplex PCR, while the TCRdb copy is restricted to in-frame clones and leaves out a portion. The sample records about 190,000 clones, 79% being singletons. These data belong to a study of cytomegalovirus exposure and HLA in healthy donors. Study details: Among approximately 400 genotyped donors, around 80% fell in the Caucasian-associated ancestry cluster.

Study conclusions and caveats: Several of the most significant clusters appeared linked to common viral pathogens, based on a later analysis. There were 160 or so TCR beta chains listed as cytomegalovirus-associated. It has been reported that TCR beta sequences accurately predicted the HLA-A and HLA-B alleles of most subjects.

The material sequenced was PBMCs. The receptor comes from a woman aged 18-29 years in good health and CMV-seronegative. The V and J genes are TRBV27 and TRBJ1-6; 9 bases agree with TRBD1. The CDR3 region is CASSLNTGGGSPLHF. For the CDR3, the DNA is TGTGCCAGCAGCCTTAATACAGGGGGCGGTTCACCCCTCCACTTT.